These 20 T cell receptor beta chains were sequenced from one sample in a study of T cells in Graves' hyperthyroidism and ophthalmopathy. The TCR beta CDR3 regions underwent amplification using RNA transcripts as the source. TCR CDR3 regions were first amplified by RT-PCR with HTBI primers. One entry per CDR3 protein, called by TCRdb with MiXCR from the multiplex PCR reads. The sample lists around 500,000 distinct CDR3 sequences, 12% to 15% occurring once. Sequencing input: blood. The receptors derive from a middle-aged woman with Graves' hyperthyroidism.

This clonotype was detected a few times. The genes are TRBV18 and TRBJ2-7; D gene ambiguous. V lost 3 bases to trimming and J lost 6 bases, with 15 bases between them. The CDR3 spans 14 residues. Germline-derived CDR1 and CDR2 are KGHSH and LQKENI. The CDR3 coding sequence is TGTGCCAGCTCACCTATGGGATCCGCCGGCGAGCAGTACTTC. Translation: CASSPMGSAGEQYF. The full variable domain, in which reference TRBV18 and TRBJ2-7 provide the parts outside the CDR3, is NAGVMQNPRHLVRRRGQEARLRCSPMKGHSHVYWYRQLPEEGLKFMVYLQKENIIDESGMPKERFSAEFPKEGPSILRIQQVVRGDSAAYFCASSPMGSAGEQYFGPGTRLTVT.

The chain joins TRBV20-1 to TRBJ2-2; possibly TRBD1 or TRBD2 for D (7 bases each). The V gene lost 5 bases and the J gene lost 5 bases, with 21 bases spanning the gap. The CDR3 loop spans 16 amino acids. The germline V gene has CDR1 DFQATT and CDR2 SNEGSKA (reference sequence). This chain's CDR3 is CSAWPQGRERTGELFF. The CDR3 DNA sequence: TGCAGTGCTTGGCCACAGGGGAGGGAGCGAACCGGGGAGCTGTTTTTT.

The table lists this clonotype with many counts. V is TRBV5-1 and J is TRBJ2-3, with TRBD2 identical over 10 bases. V shed 0 bases and J 4 bases; nucleotides not matched to a gene: 2. This CDR3 spans 15 amino acids. The germline V gene encodes CDR1 SGHRS and CDR2 YFSETQ. CDR3 sequence reads: CASSLDLAGADTQYF. The DNA for the CDR3 is TGCGCCAGCAGCTTGGATCTAGCGGGAGCAGATACGCAGTATTTT. Full variable domain (outside the CDR3, taken from reference TRBV5-1 and TRBJ2-3): KAGVTQTPRYLIKTRGQQVTLSCSPISGHRSVSWYQQTPGQGLQFLFEYFSETQRNKGNFPGRFSGRQFSNSRSEMNVSTLELGDSALYLCASSLDLAGADTQYFGPGTRLTVL.

This clonotype has ten or more counts. The CDR3 DNA sequence: TGCGCCAGTAGAGGGGGGGCAGTCCCTAGCACAGATACGCAGTATTTT. This translates into CASRGGAVPSTDTQYF. This rearrangement joins TRBV10-2 to TRBJ2-3, with D possibly TRBD2 on 7 matching bases. The V gene lost 9 bases and the J gene lost 0 bases, with 19 bases spanning the gap. The CDR3 runs to 16 residues. Germline loops: CDR1 WSHSY, CDR2 SAAADI.

Ten or more counts support this clonotype. The rearrangement uses TRBV24-1 and TRBJ2-1, with TRBD2 matching over 7 bases. Germline V gene lookup returns CDR1 KGHDR and CDR2 SFDVKD. Trimming removed 3 bases from V and 5 bases from J; junction bases left unmatched: 12. CDR3 size: 17 residues. This CDR3 reads CATSDPPGLGLNNEQFF. CDR3 in DNA: TGTGCCACCAGTGATCCCCCCGGACTAGGATTAAACAATGAGCAGTTCTTC.

The chain employs TRBV2 and TRBJ1-1; D is possibly TRBD1 (6 bases). There are 16 residues in the CDR3. Per the germline V gene, CDR1 is SNHLY and CDR2 is FYNNEI. Deletions cut 0 bases from V and 4 bases from J, with 15 bases between. The CDR3 coding sequence is TGTGCCAGCAGTGAAGCGGTAGAGGGGGGAGGCACTGAAGCTTTCTTT. This gives the protein CASSEAVEGGGTEAFF.

The genes are TRBV20-1 and TRBJ1-1, with D perhaps matching TRBD1 (5 bases). Trimming pared 1 base from V and 4 bases from J, leaving 13 bases between. The germline CDR1 and CDR2 sequences are DFQATT and SNEGSKA (reference sequence). The CDR3 runs to 14 residues. The DNA of the CDR3 is TGCAGTGCTAGAGTAAGAGGGGAAGTCACTGAAGCTTTCTTT. This encodes CSARVRGEVTEAFF.

This clonotype was counted at least ten times. This chain joins TRBV12-3 or TRBV12-4 and TRBJ1-2, with D hard to call. The CDR3 is 13 amino acids. The germline V and J ends were trimmed by 5 bases and 8 bases, with 15 bases remaining between them. CDR3 residues: CASSPEAVTGYTF. The CDR3 DNA sequence: TGTGCCAGCAGTCCGGAGGCAGTTACAGGCTACACCTTC.

This clonotype was seen at least ten times. The rearrangement joins TRBV28 to TRBJ2-3; no definite D call. The CDR3 sequence is 15 residues long. Looked up from germline, CDR1 is MDHEN and CDR2 is SYDVKM. V lost 4 bases, J lost 0 bases, and 11 bases lay in between. CDR3 nucleotides: TGTGCCAGCAGTTCCCACGACACCAGCACAGATACGCAGTATTTT. It yields the protein CASSSHDTSTDTQYF.

This clonotype has ten or more counts. This chain joins TRBV3-1 and TRBJ2-5; perhaps TRBD2 as D (6 bases). Trimming removed 4 bases at V and 5 bases at J, with 11 bases between. The CDR3 consists of 13 residues. CDR1 and CDR2 from the germline V gene are LGHDT and YNNKEL (reference sequence). CDR3 bases: TGTGCCAGCAGCCGGGGACTGTTGGAGACCCAGTACTTC. Its protein is CASSRGLLETQYF.

V and J are TRBV7-2 and TRBJ1-5; D is uncertain. Germline CDR1 is SGHTA and CDR2 is FQGNSA. The ends were cut back, 5 bases at V and 1 base at J, with 9 bases in the middle. The length of the CDR3 is 14 residues. This CDR3 is CASSPMLSNQPQHF. CDR3 in DNA: TGTGCCAGCAGCCCGATGTTGAGCAATCAGCCCCAGCATTTT.

This clonotype was found a few times. The chain is built from TRBV6-1 and TRBJ2-3; D remains unclear. Germline V gene lookup returns CDR1 MNHNS and CDR2 SASEGT. The V end was cut by 6 bases, the J end by 3 bases, with 16 bases between. This CDR3 region has 15 residues. CDR3 region: CASSRYALETDTQYF. CDR3 in DNA: TGTGCCAGCAGCCGCTACGCCCTGGAAACAGATACGCAGTATTTT.

This clonotype was seen more than once but under ten times. V gene TRBV4-1 combines with J gene TRBJ1-1; D possibly corresponds to TRBD1 (5 bases). Germline CDR1 reads MGHRA; CDR2 reads YSYEKL. V lost 0 bases to trimming and J lost 0 bases, with 8 bases between them. This CDR3 region has 15 residues. This chain's CDR3 is CASSQDEGLNTEAFF. CDR3 sequence (DNA): TGCGCCAGCAGCCAAGATGAGGGGCTGAACACTGAAGCTTTCTTT.

This clonotype was observed many times. J is TRBJ2-3 and V is TRBV20-1; TRBD1 might be the D (6 bases). This CDR3 has 15 amino acids. Germline V CDR1 and CDR2: DFQATT, SNEGSKA (reference sequence). Trimming shortened V by 5 bases and J by 2 bases, and 17 bases separated the two germline ends. CDR3 in amino acids: CSAGTRGIYTDTQYF. The CDR3 region has the DNA TGCAGTGCTGGGACAAGGGGGATCTACACAGATACGCAGTATTTT.

The chain combines TRBV5-8 with TRBJ2-5; 7 positions agree with TRBD1. Germline V gene data show CDR1 as SGHTS and CDR2 as YDEGEE. V lost 6 bases and J lost 5; bases outside the gene matches: 4. The CDR3 has 12 amino acids. CDR3 coding DNA: TGTGCCAGCAACAGGGGTTACGAGACCCAGTACTTC. Its protein is CASNRGYETQYF.

Comment on this clonotype: At one end the junction does not follow the germline gene, possibly because of a read error. The V gene is TRBV6-6, the J gene TRBJ2-7, with no clear D. Germline values: CDR1 MNHNY, CDR2 SVGAGI (reference sequence). This CDR3 spans 11 amino acids. The CDR3 region has the DNA TGTGCCAGCAGGTACTCCTACGAGCAGTACTTC. It translates to CASRYSYEQYF.

This clonotype was recorded a few times. CDR3 in amino acids: CASSSPPGQGANTEAFF. The CDR3 coding sequence is TGTGCCAGCAGTTCACCCCCGGGACAGGGGGCAAACACTGAAGCTTTCTTT. The genes are TRBV28 and TRBJ1-1; 12 nucleotides agree with TRBD1. CDR1 is MDHEN and CDR2 is SYDVKM in the germline V gene. This CDR3 spans 17 amino acids. The J segment lost 2 bases and the V segment lost 4 bases, leaving 8 bases of the junction unmatched.

This clonotype was detected many times. The chain employs TRBV7-9 and TRBJ2-3; 8 nucleotides agree with TRBD1. With 6 bases clipped from V and 2 bases from J, the junction kept 7 bases outside the gene matches. Germline V gene sequence: CDR1 SEHNR, CDR2 FQNEAQ (reference sequence). The CDR3 spans 15 residues. For the CDR3, the DNA is TGTGCCAGCAGTCGCACAGGGGGATTCACAGATACGCAGTATTTT. This sequence encodes CASSRTGGFTDTQYF.

Concerning this clonotype itself: Being one base from a much bigger clone, this may be a read error. The chain links TRBV6-2 or TRBV6-3 to TRBJ2-4; the D gene is possibly TRBD2 (5 bases). Per germline, CDR1 MNHEY and CDR2 SVGEGT. Trimming took off 5 bases at V and 0 bases at J, with 17 bases between the two ends. The CDR3 totals 17 residues. CDR3 DNA sequence: TGTGCCAGCAGTGGAAGGCGGGCAGCTCTAGCCAAAAACATTCAGTACTTC. Translation gives CASSGRRAALAKNIQYF.

This clonotype was counted between two and nine times. This chain uses TRBV5-1 with TRBJ2-5; 9 bases match TRBD2. Unmatched junction bases numbered 3, after V lost 5 bases and J lost 1 base. The CDR3 loop spans 14 amino acids. The V gene's germline CDR1 is SGHRS and CDR2 YFSETQ. In DNA, the CDR3 is TGCGCCAGCAGGGAGACTAGCGGCCAAGAGACCCAGTACTTC. It is translated as CASRETSGQETQYF.